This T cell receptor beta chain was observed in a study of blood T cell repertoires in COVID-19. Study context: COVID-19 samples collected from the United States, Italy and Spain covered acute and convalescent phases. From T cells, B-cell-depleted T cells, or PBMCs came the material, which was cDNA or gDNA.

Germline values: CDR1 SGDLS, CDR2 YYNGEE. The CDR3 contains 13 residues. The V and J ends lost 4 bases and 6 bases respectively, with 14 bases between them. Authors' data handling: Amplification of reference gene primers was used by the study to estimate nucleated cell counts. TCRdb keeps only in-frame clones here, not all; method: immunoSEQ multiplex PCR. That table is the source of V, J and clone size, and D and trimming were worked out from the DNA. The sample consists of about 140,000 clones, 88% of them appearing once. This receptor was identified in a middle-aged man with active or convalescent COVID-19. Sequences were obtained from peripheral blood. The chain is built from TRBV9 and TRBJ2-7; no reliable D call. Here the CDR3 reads CASSRRAFCEQYF. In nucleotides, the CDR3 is TGTGCCAGCAGCCGTCGAGCTTTTTGCGAGCAGTACTTC. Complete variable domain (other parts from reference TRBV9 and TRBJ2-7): DSGVTQTPKHLITATGQRVTLRCSPRSGDLSVYWYQQSLDQGLQFLIQYYNGEERAKGNILERFSAQQFPDLHSELNLSSLELGDSALYFCASSRRAFCEQYFGPGTRLTVT.